The 20 T cell receptor beta chains reported below all come from one sample, sequenced in a study of regulatory T cells. Study conclusions and caveats: In CD3G-deficient patients, conventional CD4+ T cells were enriched for hydrophobic CDR3 residues at positions 6 and 7.

Amplification used 52 TRBV primers and 13 TRBJ primers. Assay used: immunoSEQ multiplex PCR; TCRdb lists only in-frame clones, some missing. This table holds about 35,000 clones, 70% to 90% found once. These receptors' antigens are unknown. The source material was conventional CD4+ T cells sorted from blood. The receptors were gathered from a person aged 18-35 years with CD3G deficiency.

The sample holds one count of this clone. A junction boundary mismatches the germline segment, possibly from a read error. This chain joins TRBV6-1 and TRBJ2-7; D may correspond to TRBD1 or TRBD2 (5 bases each). Germline values: CDR1 MNHNS, CDR2 SASEGT. The CDR3 has 11 residues. For the CDR3, the DNA is TGTGCCAGCAGTGAAAGGGGACCCTTAAAATTC. Translated, it gives CASSERGPLKF.

The V gene is TRBV5-1, the J gene TRBJ2-1; 8 bases are a match to TRBD1. The CDR3 covers 14 residues. Losses at the gene ends were 4 bases for V and 10 bases for J; bases not matched to a gene: 10. The germline gives CDR1 SGHRS, CDR2 YFSETQ. The CDR3 nucleotides are TGCGCCAGCAGCACCGGGACAGGTGATGGGGAGCAGTTCTTC. Protein sequence: CASSTGTGDGEQFF.

This clone was detected once. The rearrangement uses TRBV28 and TRBJ2-3, with 15 bases that match TRBD2. CDR3 size: 17 residues. The germline CDR1 and CDR2 sequences are MDHEN and SYDVKM. V lost 4 bases, J lost 6 bases, and 8 bases stayed unmatched. In DNA, the CDR3 is TGTGCCAGCAGTTCCGGACTAGCGGGAGGGCCCTTGGATACGCAGTATTTT. Protein: CASSSGLAGGPLDTQYF.

The rearrangement links TRBV19 to TRBJ1-2; D is perhaps TRBD1 (5 bases). Between the trimmed V and J ends, which lost 3 bases and 5 bases, there was a span of 19 bases. The CDR3 has 16 amino acids. Germline V gene data show CDR1 as LNHDA and CDR2 as SQIVND (reference sequence). CDR3 sequence: CASSMGTAREGYGYTF. In DNA, the CDR3 is TGTGCCAGTAGTATGGGGACCGCTCGTGAAGGTTATGGCTACACCTTC. The full variable domain, completed using reference TRBV19 and TRBJ1-2, is DGGITQSPKYLFRKEGQNVTLSCEQNLNHDAMYWYRQDPGQGLRLIYYSQIVNDFQKGDIAEGYSVSREKKESFPLTVTSAQKNPTAFYLCASSMGTAREGYGYTFGSGTRLTVV.

This clone was seen a few times. This rearrangement joins TRBV28 to TRBJ1-2; the match to TRBD1 covers 8 bases. Trimming took 5 bases from V and 8 from J; bases not matched to a gene: 16. The germline CDR1 and CDR2 sequences are MDHEN and SYDVKM. The CDR3 has 16 residues. The chain's CDR3 is CASSLRTGLKFRGYTF. The DNA of the CDR3 is TGTGCCAGCAGTCTTCGGACAGGGTTGAAGTTCCGGGGCTACACCTTC.

This sequence joins TRBV6-1 and TRBJ2-3; 9 bases match TRBD1. Germline loops: CDR1 MNHNS, CDR2 SASEGT. CDR3 length: 14 residues. V lost 7 bases to trimming and J lost 4 bases; unmatched junction nucleotides: 6. The CDR3 DNA follows: TGTGCCAGCAAACCGGGACAGGGCGCAGATACGCAGTATTTT. It encodes CASKPGQGADTQYF.

The V call is TRBV7-8, the J call TRBJ2-7; the D is unclear. The V end lost 1 base, the J end lost 5 bases, and 15 bases lay between the germline ends. The CDR3 is 15 amino acids. The germline V gene encodes CDR1 SGHVS and CDR2 FQNEAQ. The CDR3 reads CASSLDGRAGNEQYF. CDR3 DNA sequence: TGTGCCAGCAGCTTAGATGGAAGGGCTGGGAACGAGCAGTACTTC.

The rearrangement uses TRBV28 and TRBJ2-2, with D maybe TRBD1 (5 bases). This CDR3 spans 14 amino acids. The germline gives CDR1 MDHEN, CDR2 SYDVKM. The ends were cut back, 2 bases at V and 3 bases at J, with 7 bases in the middle. For the CDR3, the DNA is TGTGCCAGCAGTTTAGCCAGGGACACCGGGGAGCTGTTTTTT. Its protein product is CASSLARDTGELFF.

This chain uses TRBV5-1 with TRBJ2-2; no clear D gene. The V end lost 1 base, the J end lost 2 bases, and 9 bases lay between the germline ends. CDR1 and CDR2 from the germline V gene are SGHRS and YFSETQ. The CDR3 has 15 amino acids. CDR3 DNA sequence: TGCGCCAGCAGCTTGATCCAAGCCAACACCGGGGAGCTGTTTTTT. Protein: CASSLIQANTGELFF.

The rearrangement links TRBV7-2 to TRBJ2-7; D remains ambiguous. The germline V gene encodes CDR1 SGHTA and CDR2 FQGNSA. With 1 base removed from V and 6 bases from J, the gap between germline ends came to 10 bases. The CDR3 sequence is 13 residues long. CDR3 nucleotide sequence: TGTGCCAGCAGCTTAGAGAGTCCTGGCGAGCAGTACTTC. Its protein product is CASSLESPGEQYF.

The V call is TRBV11-2, the J call TRBJ2-3; TRBD2 aligns across 13 bases. The CDR3 runs to 18 residues. V gave up 2 bases and J gave up 2 bases; unmatched junction bases: 7. CDR1 and CDR2 from the germline V gene are SGHAT and FQNNGV. CDR3 DNA: TGTGCCAGCAGCTTACGACTAGCGGGGGGACTAATCACAGATACGCAGTATTTT. Protein: CASSLRLAGGLITDTQYF.

The chain carries TRBV6-1 and TRBJ1-2; D perhaps matches TRBD1 (6 bases). V was pared by 6 bases and J by 5 bases, with 10 bases between. The CDR3 totals 12 residues. CDR1 is MNHNS, CDR2 SASEGT, per germline. CDR3 coding DNA: TGTGCCAGCAGCGCCCAGGGGTATGGCTACACCTTC. Amino acid sequence: CASSAQGYGYTF.

The J gene is TRBJ2-3, the V gene TRBV7-2, with a tentative D call TRBD2 (6 bases). CDR1 and CDR2 (germline): SGHTA, FQGNSA. The CDR3 spans 16 residues. The V and J ends lost 5 bases and 4 bases respectively, with 19 bases between them. This CDR3 reads CASSAHSAAGPDTQYF. The CDR3 DNA sequence: TGTGCCAGCAGCGCCCATTCGGCCGCGGGGCCAGATACGCAGTATTTT.

The CDR3 loop reads CASSLDRLYNEQFF. CDR3 DNA sequence: TGCGCCAGCAGCTTGGACAGGCTTTACAATGAGCAGTTCTTC. The rearrangement links TRBV5-1 to TRBJ2-1; perhaps TRBD1 as D (5 bases). Trimming removed 0 bases from V and 4 bases from J, with 8 bases in between. The CDR3 loop spans 14 amino acids. Germline V gene sequence: CDR1 SGHRS, CDR2 YFSETQ.

This clone was counted a single time. The CDR3 sequence: CASKIRQTGELFF. DNA of the CDR3: TGCGCCAGCAAAATTCGACAGACCGGGGAGCTGTTTTTT. This chain uses TRBV23-1 with TRBJ2-2; D possibly corresponds to TRBD1 (5 bases). TRBV23-1 falls under the ORF class, with uncertain function. Deletions cut 7 bases from V and 5 bases from J, with 11 bases between. This CDR3 is 13 amino acids long.

V and J are TRBV5-1 and TRBJ2-3; 8 bases are shared with TRBD2. CDR1 and CDR2 (germline): SGHRS, YFSETQ. Trimming at V came to 0 bases and at J to 4 bases, leaving 4 bases not matched to a gene. The CDR3 extends over 15 amino acids. Written as DNA, the CDR3 is TGCGCCAGCAGCTTGGAAGCGGGAGCGGCAGATACGCAGTATTTT. Protein: CASSLEAGAADTQYF.

The genes are TRBV10-3 and TRBJ2-3; TRBD2 aligns across 9 bases. Losses at the gene ends were 7 bases for V and 5 bases for J; bases not matched to a gene: 7. The CDR3 loop spans 14 amino acids. Per the germline V gene, CDR1 is ENHRY and CDR2 is SYGVKD. The CDR3 spells CAINAGGQGDTQYF. CDR3 coding DNA: TGTGCCATCAATGCGGGGGGGCAGGGAGATACGCAGTATTTT.

The genes are TRBV28 and TRBJ2-7; 7 nucleotides line up with TRBD2. The CDR3 sequence is 15 residues long. Unmatched junction bases numbered 11, after V lost 4 bases and J lost 5 bases. CDR1 MDHEN and CDR2 SYDVKM come from the germline V gene. CDR3 amino acids: CASSWGGSGVNEQYF. The CDR3 nucleotides are TGTGCCAGCAGTTGGGGCGGGAGCGGTGTAAACGAGCAGTACTTC.

The rearrangement uses TRBV6-1 and TRBJ2-7; no definite D call. This CDR3 has 15 residues. In germline, CDR1 is MNHNS, CDR2 SASEGT. Trimming took 1 base from V and 4 from J, leaving 14 bases between them. CDR3 loop: CASSEVGQARYEQYF. The DNA of the CDR3 is TGTGCCAGCAGTGAAGTAGGGCAGGCTCGGTACGAGCAGTACTTC.

This clone was observed a handful of times. This rearrangement joins TRBV6-6 to TRBJ1-6; weak D call: TRBD1 (5 bases). CDR1 is MNHNY, CDR2 SVGAGI, per germline (reference sequence). The CDR3 runs 13 residues. V lost 4 bases, J lost 8 bases, and 9 bases lay in between. CDR3 protein: CASSSRQYSPLHF. CDR3 nucleotides: TGTGCCAGCAGTTCTCGACAGTATTCACCCCTCCACTTT.